This T cell receptor beta chain is from a study of cytotoxic CD8 clonotypes in ibrutinib-treated CLL (dated by TCRdb to the early 2020s). Broadly, across the study: In this cohort, around 14 patients were treatment-naive and roughly 10 were relapsed/refractory, while roughly 18 had unmutated IGHV. Partial responses were observed in roughly 24 patients and complete responses in 2; after a median follow-up of about 69 months, remission was maintained in roughly 14 patients and progression was observed in around twelve. Response samples were obtained after a median of 12 months of treatment, with a range of roughly 6 to 40 months. On average, each sample had about 250,000 productive templates and approximately 89,000 productive rearrangements. Longitudinal samples were available for about 30% of the roughly 90 trial participants. Cryopreserved peripheral blood mononuclear cells were obtained prior to treatment, at the time of response, and at either disease progression or sustained remission. All remission and progressive disease samples were collected while patients were still receiving ibrutinib. The paper's findings and limits, for the study overall: Baseline clonality was found to be higher than that of age-matched healthy donors and was strongly correlated with circulating CD8+ T-cell counts. Sustained-remission and progressing patients did not have matched sampling times, and lymph node repertoires were not examined. An increase in clonality was observed at ibrutinib response, with clonality remaining stable during sustained remission and falling back toward baseline at progression. Public clonotypes were rare and either shrank or stayed stable during treatment, and the rise in clonality at ibrutinib response reflected expansion of private clonotypes.

On a MiSeq, deep resolution sequencing aimed for a depth between 1 in 1 million and 1 in 200,000 T cells, with each clonotype covered approximately 9.8x on average. The immunoSEQ hsTCRB Kit was used to generate TCR beta libraries. On the authors' methods: Data were analyzed with ImmunoSEQ Data Assistant and ImmunoSEQ Analyzer, with V, D and J genes assigned per IMGT definitions. Clonality, which ranges from 0 to 1, was calculated by subtracting the normalized Shannon entropy of productive rearrangement frequencies from one. Public clonotype analysis was restricted to overrepresented clonotypes comprising at least 0.05% of each patient's repertoire. About a dozen age-matched healthy donor repertoires from immuneACCESS served as clonality controls. The clones in this table, taken by TCRdb from immuneACCESS, are in-frame only. Not every clone is retained; where verified, under half of the shortfall comes from an unresolved V gene, and the cause of the rest is unknown. V, J and clone size are taken as reported in that table, and D and trimming were inferred from the DNA itself. Present in this sample are 150,000 or so clones, 84% of which were seen just once. The top ten clonotypes cover roughly 4.6% of the sample.

The CDR3 runs 14 amino acids, cysteine and phenylalanine included. The kept DNA is CDR3 alone, 42 bases in frame from the first base. CDR1 and CDR2 (LNHDA, SQIVND) derive from the germline V gene (reference sequence). Clipping removes 3 bases from V and 4 bases from J, with 5 as the unmatched junction base count. Points on this clone: Its antigen target is currently unknown. Base qualities are not at hand, and no much larger clone is one base apart.

Interpreted using the paper, the time point label stands for: approximately 2 years on ibrutinib. Roughly 2 micrograms of genomic DNA were extracted from cryopreserved PBMCs for TCR beta library preparation. High-throughput TCR beta sequencing was performed on longitudinal blood samples from CLL patients receiving ibrutinib monotherapy. Patients were enrolled in a phase 2 open-label single-center ibrutinib monotherapy trial. Sequenced here: PBMCs, sampled after 24 months of ibrutinib treatment. This chain joins TRBV19 to TRBJ1-1; 7 bases in between match TRBD1. The receptor's source is a human donor with chronic lymphocytic leukemia. The DNA is as follows: TGTGCCAGTAGTATTACAGGGGCCGGCACTGAAGCTTTCTTT. Translated, it reads CASSITGAGTEAFF.